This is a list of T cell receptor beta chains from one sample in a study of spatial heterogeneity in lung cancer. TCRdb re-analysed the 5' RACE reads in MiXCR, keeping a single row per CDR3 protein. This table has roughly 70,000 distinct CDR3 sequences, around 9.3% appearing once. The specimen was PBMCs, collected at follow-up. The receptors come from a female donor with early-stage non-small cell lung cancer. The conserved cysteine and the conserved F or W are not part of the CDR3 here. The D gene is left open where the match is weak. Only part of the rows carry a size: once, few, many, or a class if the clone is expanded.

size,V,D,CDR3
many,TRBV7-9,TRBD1,ASSLRGLGTGPDTQY
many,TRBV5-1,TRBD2,ASSLFTSGYNEQF
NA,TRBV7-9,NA,ASSLGWRTEAF
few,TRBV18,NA,ASSPGAGSYEQY
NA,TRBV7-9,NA,TSSLFGIAYNEQF
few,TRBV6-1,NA,AHGNSWAGELF
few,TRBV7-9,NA,ASSLAVDVYGYT
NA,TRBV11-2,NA,ASRGHRWVDNEQF
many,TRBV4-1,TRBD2,ASSGLAQDIQY
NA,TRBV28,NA,ASRGGAGDYEQY
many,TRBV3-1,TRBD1,ASSQDKRGLDTEAF
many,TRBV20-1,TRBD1,SAREGQVRTEAF
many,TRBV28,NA,ASSLRVDYGYT
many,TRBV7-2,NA,ASSLGFLDTQY
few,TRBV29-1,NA,SAYRAIDTEAF
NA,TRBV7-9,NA,ASSLGTVVDTQY
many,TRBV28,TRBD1,ASSSRDRGVHQPQH
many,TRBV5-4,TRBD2,ASSFRAGGINEQF
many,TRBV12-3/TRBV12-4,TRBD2,ASSNSPGGSEQY
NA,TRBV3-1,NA,ASSQILGGTDTQY
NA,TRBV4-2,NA,ASSQDPVGRGSNQPQH
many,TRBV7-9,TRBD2,ASSHGLAGVRSSYNEQF
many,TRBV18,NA,ASSQRGALRRY
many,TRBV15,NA,ATSRDTQLYTGELF
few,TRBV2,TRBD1,ASSLSSGRTGPQY
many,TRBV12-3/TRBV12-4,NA,ASRWDLGGNTIY
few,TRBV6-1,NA,ASSEARGGQPQH
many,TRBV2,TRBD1,ASRVTGGTDGYT
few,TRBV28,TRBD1,ASSFNPGGGGYT
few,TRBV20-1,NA,SAQTSYNEQF
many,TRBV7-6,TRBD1,ASSLRTGTGFDEQY